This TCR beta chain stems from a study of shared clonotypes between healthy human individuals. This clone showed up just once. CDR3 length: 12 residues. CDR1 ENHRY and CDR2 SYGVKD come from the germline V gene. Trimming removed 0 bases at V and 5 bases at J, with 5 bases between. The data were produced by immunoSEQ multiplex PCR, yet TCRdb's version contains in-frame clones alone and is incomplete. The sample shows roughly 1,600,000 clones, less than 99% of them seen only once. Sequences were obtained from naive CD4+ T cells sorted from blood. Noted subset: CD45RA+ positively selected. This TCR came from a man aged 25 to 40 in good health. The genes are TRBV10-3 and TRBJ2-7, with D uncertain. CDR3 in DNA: TGTGCCATCAGTGAGTCATGGCACGAGCAGTACTTC. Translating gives CAISESWHEQYF.